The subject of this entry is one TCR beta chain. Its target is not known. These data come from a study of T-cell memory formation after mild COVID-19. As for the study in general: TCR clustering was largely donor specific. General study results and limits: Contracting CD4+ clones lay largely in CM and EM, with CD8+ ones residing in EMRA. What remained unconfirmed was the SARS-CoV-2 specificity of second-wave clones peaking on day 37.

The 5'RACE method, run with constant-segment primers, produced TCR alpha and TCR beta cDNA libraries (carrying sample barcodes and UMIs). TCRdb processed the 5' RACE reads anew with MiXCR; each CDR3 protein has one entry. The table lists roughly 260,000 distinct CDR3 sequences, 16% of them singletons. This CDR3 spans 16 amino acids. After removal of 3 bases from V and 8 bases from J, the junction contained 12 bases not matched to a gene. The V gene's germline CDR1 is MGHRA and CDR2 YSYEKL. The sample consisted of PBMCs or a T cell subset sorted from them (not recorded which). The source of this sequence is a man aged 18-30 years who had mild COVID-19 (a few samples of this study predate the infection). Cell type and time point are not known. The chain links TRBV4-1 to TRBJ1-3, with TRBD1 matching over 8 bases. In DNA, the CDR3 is TGCGCCAGCAGCCACCCTGTCCGGGACAGGTCGGACACCATATATTTT. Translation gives CASSHPVRDRSDTIYF.